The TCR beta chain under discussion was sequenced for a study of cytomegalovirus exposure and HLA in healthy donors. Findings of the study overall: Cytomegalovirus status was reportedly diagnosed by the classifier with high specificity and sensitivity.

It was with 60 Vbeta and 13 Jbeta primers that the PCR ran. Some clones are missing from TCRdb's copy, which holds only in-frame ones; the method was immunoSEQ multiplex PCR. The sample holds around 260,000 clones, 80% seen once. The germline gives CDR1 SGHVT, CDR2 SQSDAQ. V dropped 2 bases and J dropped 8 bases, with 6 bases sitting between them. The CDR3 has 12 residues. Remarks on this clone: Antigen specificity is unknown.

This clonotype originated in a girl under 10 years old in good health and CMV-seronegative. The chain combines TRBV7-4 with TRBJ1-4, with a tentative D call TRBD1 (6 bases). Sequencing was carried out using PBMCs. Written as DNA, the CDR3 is TGTGCCAGCAGCTTAACAGGGGAAAAACTGTTTTTT. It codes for CASSLTGEKLFF.